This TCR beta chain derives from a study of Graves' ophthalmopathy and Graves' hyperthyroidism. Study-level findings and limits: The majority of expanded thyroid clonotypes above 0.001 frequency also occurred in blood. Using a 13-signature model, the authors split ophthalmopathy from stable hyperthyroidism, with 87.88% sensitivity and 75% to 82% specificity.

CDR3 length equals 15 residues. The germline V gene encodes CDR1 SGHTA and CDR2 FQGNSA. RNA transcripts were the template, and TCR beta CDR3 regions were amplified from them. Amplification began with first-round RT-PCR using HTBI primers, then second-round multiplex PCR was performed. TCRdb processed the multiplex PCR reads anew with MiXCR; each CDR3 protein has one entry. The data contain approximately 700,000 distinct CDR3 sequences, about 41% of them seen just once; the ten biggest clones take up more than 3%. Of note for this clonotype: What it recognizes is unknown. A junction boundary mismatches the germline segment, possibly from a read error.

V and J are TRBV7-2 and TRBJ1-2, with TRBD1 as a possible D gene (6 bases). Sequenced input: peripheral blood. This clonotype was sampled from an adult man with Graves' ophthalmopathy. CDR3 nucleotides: TGTGCCAGCAACTTAGGACAGAAAGTTAACTATGGCTACACCTTC. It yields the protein CASNLGQKVNYGYTF.